This T cell receptor beta chain was recorded in a study of T cells in tuberculosis. About the research overall: The T cells targeted glucose monomycolate, a mycobacterial lipid, via CD1B.

The CDR3 extends over 14 amino acids. Germline values: CDR1 SGHRS, CDR2 YFSETQ. Cells were sorted from thawed PBMC rested overnight and stained with GMM-loaded CD1B tetramer, viability dye and anti-CD3. CD1B tetramers were loaded with Rhodococcus equi-derived C32 glucose monomycolate. Method: immunoSEQ multiplex PCR; TCRdb's copy keeps in-frame clones and lacks some. Among about 54,000 clones listed, around 90% were seen once. Sequenced sample: CD1b-GMM tetramer-negative cells sorted from PBMCs. The rearrangement uses TRBV5-1 and TRBJ2-5, with a weak D call TRBD2 (6 bases). TRBJ2-7 explains the end of the DNA better; the J call may be wrong. The TCR comes from an adult woman with latent tuberculosis. CDR3 in DNA: TGCGCCAGCAGCTGGGGGTCGGGGGTAAGCGAGCAGTACTTC. Translating gives CASSWGSGVSEQYF.